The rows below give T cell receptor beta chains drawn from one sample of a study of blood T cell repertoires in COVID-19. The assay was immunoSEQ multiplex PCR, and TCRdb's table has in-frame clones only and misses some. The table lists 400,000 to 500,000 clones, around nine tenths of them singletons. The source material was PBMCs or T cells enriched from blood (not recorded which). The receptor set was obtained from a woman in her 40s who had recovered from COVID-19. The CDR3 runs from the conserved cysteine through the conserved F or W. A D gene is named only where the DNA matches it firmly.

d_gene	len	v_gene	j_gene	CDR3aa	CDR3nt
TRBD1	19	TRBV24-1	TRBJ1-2	CATSDLQPPPDRVFCGYTF	TGTGCCACCAGTGATTTGCAACCCCCCCCGGACAGGGTTTTTTGTGGCTACACCTTC
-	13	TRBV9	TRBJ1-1	CASGPGAHTEAFF	TGTGCCTCAGGTCCAGGGGCACACACTGAAGCTTTCTTT
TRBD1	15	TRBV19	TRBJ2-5	CASSIPDRGTETQYF	TGTGCCAGTAGTATCCCGGACAGGGGGACGGAGACCCAGTACTTC
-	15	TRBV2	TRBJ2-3	CASTPRGASTDTQYF	TGTGCCAGCACCCCCCGGGGGGCTAGCACAGATACGCAGTATTTT
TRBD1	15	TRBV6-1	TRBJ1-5	CASSDDRGYYQPQHF	TGTGCCAGCAGTGATGACAGGGGCTATTATCAGCCCCAGCATTTT
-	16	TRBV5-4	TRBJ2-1	CASSRGAEGSYNEQFF	TGTGCCAGCAGCCGGGGCGCGGAGGGCTCCTACAATGAGCAGTTCTTC
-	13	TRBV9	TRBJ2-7	CASSVDPGYEQYF	TGTGCCAGCAGCGTAGATCCGGGCTACGAGCAGTACTTC
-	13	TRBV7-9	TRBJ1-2	CASSWAGPYGYTF	TGTGCCAGCAGCTGGGCGGGGCCCTATGGCTACACCTTC
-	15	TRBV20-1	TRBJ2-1	CSASRGGSLRNEQFF	TGCAGTGCTAGTCGGGGTGGATCCTTACGCAATGAGCAGTTCTTC
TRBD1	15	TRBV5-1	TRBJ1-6	CASSLSGTGESPLHF	TGCGCCAGCAGCTTGTCCGGGACAGGGGAATCACCCCTCCACTTT
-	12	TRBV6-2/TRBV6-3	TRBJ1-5	CASSYLDQPQHF	TGTGCCAGCAGTTACCTAGATCAGCCCCAGCATTTT